These 20 T cell receptor beta chains originate from one sample sequenced in a study of graft-versus-host responses after intestinal transplantation (dated by TCRdb to the early 2020s). Library construction relied on the immunoSEQ multiplex PCR assay. TCRdb mirrors the immuneACCESS table, restricted to in-frame sequences. Some clones are absent from its copies; in checked studies, under half trace to an unresolved V gene, and the reason for the others is unknown. The sample records about 10,000 clones, about 92% of which are singletons. Jointly, the top ten make up approximately 3.8% of the sample. The sample here was PBMCs, taken approximately 40 days after intestinal transplantation. The receptors come from a human patient who received an intestinal transplant, so some T cells may come from the graft donor.

The chain combines TRBV2 with TRBJ1-1; no clear D gene. Germline V gene sequence: CDR1 SNHLY, CDR2 FYNNEI. The germline V and J ends were trimmed by 7 bases and 1 base, with 13 bases remaining between them. This CDR3 is 14 amino acids long. CDR3 in DNA: TGTGCCAGCACCGATGACATTGGGAACACTGAAGCTTTCTTT. As protein: CASTDDIGNTEAFF.

V usage is TRBV19 and J usage is TRBJ1-2; D not certain. The length of the CDR3 is 12 residues. V lost 7 bases to trimming and J lost 3 bases, with 9 bases between them. Germline CDR1 LNHDA, CDR2 SQIVND (reference sequence). Written as DNA, the CDR3 is TGTGCCAGTATGCGGTCGGACTATGGCTACACCTTC. This translates into CASMRSDYGYTF.

V and J are TRBV4-1 and TRBJ2-5, with 10 nucleotides matching TRBD2. CDR1 is MGHRA and CDR2 is YSYEKL in the germline V gene. Germline trimming cut 3 bases from V and 1 base from J; bases unmatched to any gene: 5. This CDR3 region has 16 residues. The CDR3 is CASSQRLAGFQETQYF. The CDR3 bases are TGCGCCAGCAGCCAGAGACTAGCGGGTTTCCAAGAGACCCAGTACTTC.

The chain has TRBV19 and TRBJ2-7, with D hard to call. This CDR3 spans 15 amino acids. The V gene lost 1 base and the J gene lost 2 bases, with 12 bases spanning the gap. Looked up from germline, CDR1 is LNHDA and CDR2 is SQIVND (reference sequence). The CDR3 protein is CASSIGTTNTYEQYF. In nucleotides, the CDR3 is TGTGCCAGTAGTATAGGGACCACAAACACCTACGAGCAGTACTTC.

The rearrangement joins TRBV4-1 to TRBJ2-3; a possible D gene is TRBD2 (6 bases). V shed 1 base and J shed 10 bases, with 6 bases lying between them. Germline CDR1 is MGHRA and CDR2 is YSYEKL. CDR3 size: 11 residues. This CDR3 is CASSQGGAQYF. The CDR3 coding sequence is TGCGCCAGCAGCCAAGGGGGGGCGCAGTATTTT.

This clone was recorded once. The rearrangement links TRBV30 to TRBJ2-1; 8 nucleotides align to TRBD2. CDR1 is GTSNPN, CDR2 SVGIG, per germline (reference sequence). V dropped 0 bases and J dropped 7; count of bases not matched to a gene: 11. This CDR3 spans 16 amino acids. For the CDR3, the DNA is TGTGCCTGGAGTGTCGTTAGCGGGGCGACTAGGAATGAGCAGTTCTTC. It is translated as CAWSVVSGATRNEQFF.

This sequence joins TRBV7-2 and TRBJ2-7; the match to TRBD2 covers 14 bases. Germline trimming cut 6 bases from V and 5 bases from J; bases unmatched to any gene: 6. The CDR3 runs 15 residues. The germline V gene encodes CDR1 SGHTA and CDR2 FQGNSA. CDR3 residues: CASSPPGLAGDEQYF. The CDR3 region has the DNA TGTGCCAGCAGTCCCCCGGGACTAGCGGGGGACGAGCAGTACTTC.

The chain recombines TRBV11-2 with TRBJ2-5; D is possibly TRBD2 (6 bases). The germline V gene has CDR1 SGHAT and CDR2 FQNNGV. Trimming cost V 0 bases and J 4 bases, with 12 bases left between them. The CDR3 is made up of 15 amino acids. Written as DNA, the CDR3 is TGTGCCAGCAGCTTAGAATTAAACGGGGGAGAGACCCAGTACTTC. It encodes CASSLELNGGETQYF.

This clone has just one count. V is TRBV27 and J is TRBJ1-4; D unresolved. V gave up 5 bases and J gave up 3 bases, with 25 bases separating them. CDR1 and CDR2 (germline): MNHEY, SMNVEV (reference sequence). This CDR3 comprises 19 residues. CDR3 protein: CASSPNLPGLLTSNEKLFF. DNA of the CDR3: TGTGCCAGCAGTCCGAATCTCCCCGGCCTCTTGACTTCTAATGAAAAACTGTTTTTT.

The V gene is TRBV6-5, the J gene TRBJ2-5, with a possible D match to TRBD1 (6 bases). V was trimmed by 5 bases and J by 3 bases, leaving 13 bases between them. The CDR3 extends over 14 amino acids. Germline V gene sequence: CDR1 MNHEY, CDR2 SVGAGI. The CDR3 DNA reads TGTGCCAGCAGTCCCGGGACAAGTGAAGAGACCCAGTACTTC. Translation: CASSPGTSEETQYF.

V is TRBV27 and J is TRBJ1-5, with D possibly TRBD1 on 5 matching bases. The CDR3 is made up of 12 amino acids. V was pared by 8 bases and J by 5 bases, with 10 bases between. The germline gives CDR1 MNHEY, CDR2 SMNVEV (reference sequence). CDR3 region: CASGKQDQPQHF. The CDR3, as DNA: TGTGCCAGCGGAAAACAGGATCAGCCCCAGCATTTT.

The chain has TRBV19 and TRBJ1-2; TRBD1 is a possible D gene (5 bases). Germline V gene lookup returns CDR1 LNHDA and CDR2 SQIVND (reference sequence). The CDR3 totals 13 residues. V gave up 7 bases and J gave up 4 bases, with 13 bases separating them. CDR3 bases: TGTGCCAGTATTTCGACAGAGGGCTATGGCTACACCTTC. Its protein is CASISTEGYGYTF.

The CDR3 region is CASSQGGGAGETQYF. The CDR3 bases are TGTGCCAGCAGCCAAGGCGGGGGGGCCGGAGAGACCCAGTACTTC. The rearrangement links TRBV4-2 to TRBJ2-5, with 9 bases that match TRBD2. Germline CDR1 reads LGHNA; CDR2 reads YNFKEQ. This CDR3 comprises 15 residues. V was pared by 1 base and J by 4 bases, with 4 bases of the junction left unmatched.

This clone appeared a single time. J is TRBJ1-6 and V is TRBV19; a weak D match, TRBD1 (5 bases). Germline values: CDR1 LNHDA, CDR2 SQIVND (reference sequence). This CDR3 contains 12 residues. Trimming cost V 9 bases and J 6 bases, with 9 bases left between them. The CDR3: CASRQPNSPLHF. Here the CDR3 DNA reads TGTGCCAGCCGACAGCCTAATTCACCCCTCCACTTT.

The V and J genes are TRBV10-3 and TRBJ2-3; 9 nucleotides line up with TRBD2. The CDR3 contains 14 residues. Germline CDR1 is ENHRY and CDR2 is SYGVKD. The V gene end was trimmed by 6 bases and the J gene end by 4 bases; junction bases not matched to a gene: 5. The CDR3 nucleotides are TGTGCCATCAGGGGGACTAGCCTCCCAGATACGCAGTATTTT. Amino acid sequence: CAIRGTSLPDTQYF.

The chain carries TRBV11-2 and TRBJ1-3; D remains ambiguous. Germline lookup yields CDR1 SGHAT and CDR2 FQNNGV. The CDR3 runs to 13 residues. V was cut by 6 bases and J by 4 bases, with 10 bases left in between. The CDR3 DNA is TGTGCCAGCAGTCTCCTGAGGGGAAACACCATATATTTT. This sequence encodes CASSLLRGNTIYF.

The V gene is TRBV6-5, the J gene TRBJ2-7; D gene unclear. V was clipped by 7 bases and J by 2 bases, with 15 bases between them. Germline CDR1 reads MNHEY; CDR2 reads SVGAGI. The CDR3 spans 14 residues. CDR3 sequence (DNA): TGTGCCAGCACCCCCGGGTTACGTGCCTACGAGCAGTACTTC. Translation gives CASTPGLRAYEQYF.

The chain combines TRBV6-1 with TRBJ2-5, with D possibly being TRBD1 or TRBD2 (5 bases each). The closer fit of TRBJ2-7 to the DNA end suggests the J call may be wrong. Looked up from germline, CDR1 is MNHNS and CDR2 is SASEGT. There are 15 residues in the CDR3. The CDR3 nucleotides read TGTGCCAGCACCACCCGGGACGGTAGCTCCTACGAGCAGTACTTC. This gives the protein CASTTRDGSSYEQYF.

The rearrangement joins TRBV5-4 to TRBJ2-2; unclear D gene. The CDR3 length is 12 residues. The germline V and J ends were trimmed by 4 bases and 3 bases, with 4 bases remaining between them. CDR1 and CDR2 from the germline V gene are SGHNT and YYREEE (reference sequence). The CDR3 sequence: CASSQDTGELFF. The CDR3 bases are TGTGCCAGCAGCCAAGACACCGGGGAGCTGTTTTTT.

This clone was observed a single time. CDR3 in DNA: TGCGCCAGCAGCATGGGGACAGTACAATTTGAAGCTTTCTTT. It yields the protein CASSMGTVQFEAFF. The chain combines TRBV5-1 with TRBJ1-1; 7 nucleotides line up with TRBD1. CDR1 SGHRS and CDR2 YFSETQ come from the germline V gene. CDR3 length equals 14 residues. Unmatched junction bases numbered 10, after V lost 4 bases and J lost 7 bases.